This T cell receptor beta chain was identified in a study of neurological immune-mediated disorders. In this sample, this clonotype turned up a few times. One entry per CDR3 protein, called by TCRdb with MiXCR from the 5' RACE reads. This table holds 50,000 or so distinct CDR3 sequences, roughly 3.5% found once. The V end lost 7 bases, the J end lost 2 bases, and 9 bases lay between the germline ends. The CDR3 loop spans 12 amino acids. Germline lookup yields CDR1 SNHLY and CDR2 FYNNEI. Unsorted libraries were generated from 2 million PBMCs held at -80 degrees C. Sequenced: PBMCs. The chain combines TRBV2 with TRBJ2-7, with D perhaps matching TRBD2 (5 bases). The clonotype originates from a man aged 25-40 years with multiple sclerosis. DNA for the CDR3: TGTGCCAGCACGAGGGATACCTACGAGCAGTACTTC. It translates to CASTRDTYEQYF.